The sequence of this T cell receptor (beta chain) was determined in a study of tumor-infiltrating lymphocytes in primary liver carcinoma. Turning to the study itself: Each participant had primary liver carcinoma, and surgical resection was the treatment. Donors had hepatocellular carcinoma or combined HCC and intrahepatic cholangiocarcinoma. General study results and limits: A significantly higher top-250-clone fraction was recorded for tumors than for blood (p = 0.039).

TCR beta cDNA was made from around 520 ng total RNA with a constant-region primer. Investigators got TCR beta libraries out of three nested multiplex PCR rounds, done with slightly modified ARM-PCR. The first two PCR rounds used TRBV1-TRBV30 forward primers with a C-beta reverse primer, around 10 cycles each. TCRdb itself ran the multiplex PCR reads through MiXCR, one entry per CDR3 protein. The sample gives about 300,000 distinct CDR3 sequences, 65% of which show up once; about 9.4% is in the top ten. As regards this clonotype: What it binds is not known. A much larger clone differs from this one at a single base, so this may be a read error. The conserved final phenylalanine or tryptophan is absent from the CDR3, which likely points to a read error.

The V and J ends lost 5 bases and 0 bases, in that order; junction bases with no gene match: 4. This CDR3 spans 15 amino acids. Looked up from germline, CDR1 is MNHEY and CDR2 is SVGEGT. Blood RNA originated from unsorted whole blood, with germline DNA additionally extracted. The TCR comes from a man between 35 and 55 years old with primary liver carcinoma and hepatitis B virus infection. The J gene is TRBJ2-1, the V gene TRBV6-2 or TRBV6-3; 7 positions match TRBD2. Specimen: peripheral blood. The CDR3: CASSPSGTSYNEQFL. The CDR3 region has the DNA TGTGCCAGCAGTCCCAGCGGGACCTCCTACAATGAGCAGTTCTTA.